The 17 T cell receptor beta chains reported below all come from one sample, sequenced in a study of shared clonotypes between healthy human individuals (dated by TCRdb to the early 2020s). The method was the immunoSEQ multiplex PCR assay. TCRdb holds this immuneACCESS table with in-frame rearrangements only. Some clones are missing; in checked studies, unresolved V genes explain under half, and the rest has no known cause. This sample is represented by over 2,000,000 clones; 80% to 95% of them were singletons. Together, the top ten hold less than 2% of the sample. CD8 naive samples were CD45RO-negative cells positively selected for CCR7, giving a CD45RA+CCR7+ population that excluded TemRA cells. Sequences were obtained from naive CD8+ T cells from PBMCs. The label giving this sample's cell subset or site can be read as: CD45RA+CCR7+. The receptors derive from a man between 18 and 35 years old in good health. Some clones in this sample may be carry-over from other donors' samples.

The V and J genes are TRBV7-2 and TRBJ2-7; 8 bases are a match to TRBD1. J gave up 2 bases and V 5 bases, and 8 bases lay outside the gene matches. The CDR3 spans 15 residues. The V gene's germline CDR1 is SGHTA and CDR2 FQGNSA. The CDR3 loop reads CASSNRQGPTYEQYF. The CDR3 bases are TGTGCCAGCAGCAACCGACAGGGGCCAACCTACGAGCAGTACTTC.

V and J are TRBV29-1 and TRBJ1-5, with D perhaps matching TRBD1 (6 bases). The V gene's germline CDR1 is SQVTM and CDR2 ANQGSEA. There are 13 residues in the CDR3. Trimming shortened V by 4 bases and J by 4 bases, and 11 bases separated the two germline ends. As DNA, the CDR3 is TGCAGCGTTGTGCAGGGGAGGAATCAGCCCCAGCATTTT. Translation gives CSVVQGRNQPQHF.

The CDR3, as DNA: TGTGCCAGTAGGTTAGCCCCCAGCGGGAGGGTTGAAGAGCAGTTCTTC. As protein: CASRLAPSGRVEEQFF. This sequence joins TRBV19 and TRBJ2-1; TRBD2 aligns across 10 bases. The CDR3 is made up of 16 amino acids. Germline CDR1 reads LNHDA; CDR2 reads SQIVND (reference sequence). V shed 6 bases, J shed 10 bases, and the junction held 15 bases outside the gene matches.

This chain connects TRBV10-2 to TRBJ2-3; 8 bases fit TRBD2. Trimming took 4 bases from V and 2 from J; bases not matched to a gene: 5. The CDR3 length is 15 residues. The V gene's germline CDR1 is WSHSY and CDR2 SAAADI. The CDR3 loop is CASSGALAVTDTQYF. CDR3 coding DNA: TGCGCCAGCAGTGGGGCACTAGCGGTCACAGATACGCAGTATTTT.

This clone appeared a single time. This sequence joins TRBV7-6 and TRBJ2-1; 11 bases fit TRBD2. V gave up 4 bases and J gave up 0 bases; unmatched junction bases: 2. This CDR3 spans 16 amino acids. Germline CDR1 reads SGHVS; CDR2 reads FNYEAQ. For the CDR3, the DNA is TGTGCCAGCAGCTCCCTAGCGGGAGGCTCCTACAATGAGCAGTTCTTC. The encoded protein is CASSSLAGGSYNEQFF.

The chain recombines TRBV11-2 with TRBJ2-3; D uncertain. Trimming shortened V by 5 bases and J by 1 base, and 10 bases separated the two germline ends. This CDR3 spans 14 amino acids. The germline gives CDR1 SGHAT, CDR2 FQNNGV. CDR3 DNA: TGTGCCAGCAGCCCCGCACATCGCACAGATACGCAGTATTTT. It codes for CASSPAHRTDTQYF.

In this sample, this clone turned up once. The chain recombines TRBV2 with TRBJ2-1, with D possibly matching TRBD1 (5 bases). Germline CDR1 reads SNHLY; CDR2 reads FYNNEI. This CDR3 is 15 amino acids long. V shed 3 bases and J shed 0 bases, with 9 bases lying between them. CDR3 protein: CASSDIDSSYNEQFF. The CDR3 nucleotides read TGTGCCAGCAGTGATATTGACAGCTCCTACAATGAGCAGTTCTTC.

The DNA of the CDR3 is TGTGCCAGCAGTTACTCTCGGGGCAGATACGAAAAACTGTTTTTT. Translated: CASSYSRGRYEKLFF. The J gene is TRBJ1-4, the V gene TRBV6-5, with TRBD1 as a possible D gene (5 bases). Deletions cut 0 bases from V and 8 bases from J, with 13 bases between. Germline V gene lookup returns CDR1 MNHEY and CDR2 SVGAGI. There are 15 residues in the CDR3.

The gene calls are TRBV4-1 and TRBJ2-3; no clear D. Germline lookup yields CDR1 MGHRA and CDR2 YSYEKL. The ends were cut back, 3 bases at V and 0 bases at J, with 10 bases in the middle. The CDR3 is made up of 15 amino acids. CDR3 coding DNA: TGCGCCAGCAGCCAGCGGCAGACTAGCACAGATACGCAGTATTTT. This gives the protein CASSQRQTSTDTQYF.

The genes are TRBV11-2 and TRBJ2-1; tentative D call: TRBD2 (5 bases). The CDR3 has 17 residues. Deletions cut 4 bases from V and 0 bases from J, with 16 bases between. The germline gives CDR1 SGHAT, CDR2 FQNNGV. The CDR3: CASSSILAASSYNEQFF. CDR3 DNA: TGTGCCAGCAGCTCGATCCTAGCCGCTAGCTCCTACAATGAGCAGTTCTTC.

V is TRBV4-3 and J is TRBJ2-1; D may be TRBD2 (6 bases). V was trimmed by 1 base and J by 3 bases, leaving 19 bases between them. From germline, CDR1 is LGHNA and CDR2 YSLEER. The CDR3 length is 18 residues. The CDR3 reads CASSQVFGGTTHYNEQFF. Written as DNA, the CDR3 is TGCGCCAGCAGCCAAGTTTTCGGGGGAACGACCCACTACAATGAGCAGTTCTTC.

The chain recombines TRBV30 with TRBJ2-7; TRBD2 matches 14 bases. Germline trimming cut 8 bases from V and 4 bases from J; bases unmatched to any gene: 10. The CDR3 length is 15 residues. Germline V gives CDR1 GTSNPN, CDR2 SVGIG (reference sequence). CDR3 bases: TGTGCCGGAGGGACTAGCGGGAGAAGGAAATACGAGCAGTACTTC. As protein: CAGGTSGRRKYEQYF.

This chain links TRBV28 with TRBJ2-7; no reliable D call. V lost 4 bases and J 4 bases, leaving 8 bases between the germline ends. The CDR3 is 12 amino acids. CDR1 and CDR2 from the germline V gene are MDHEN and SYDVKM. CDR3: CASSSTDYEQYF. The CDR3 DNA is TGTGCCAGCAGTTCGACGGATTACGAGCAGTACTTC. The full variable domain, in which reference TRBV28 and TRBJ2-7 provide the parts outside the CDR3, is DVKVTQSSRYLVKRTGEKVFLECVQDMDHENMFWYRQDPGLGLRLIYFSYDVKMKEKGDIPEGYSVSREKKERFSLILESASTNQTSMYLCASSSTDYEQYFGPGTRLTVT.

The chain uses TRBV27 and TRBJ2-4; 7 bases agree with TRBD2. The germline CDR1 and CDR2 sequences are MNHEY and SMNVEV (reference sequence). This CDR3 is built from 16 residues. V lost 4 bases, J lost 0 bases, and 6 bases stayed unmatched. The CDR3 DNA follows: TGTGCCAGCAGTTCGAGCGGGAACCTAGCCAAAAACATTCAGTACTTC. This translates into CASSSSGNLAKNIQYF.

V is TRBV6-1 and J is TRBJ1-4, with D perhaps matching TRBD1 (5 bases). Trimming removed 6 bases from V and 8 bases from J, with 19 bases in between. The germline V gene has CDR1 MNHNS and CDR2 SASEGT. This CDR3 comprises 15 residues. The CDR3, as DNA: TGTGCCAGCAGGGCTCCCAGGGAGGCCAGCGAAAAACTGTTTTTT. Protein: CASRAPREASEKLFF.

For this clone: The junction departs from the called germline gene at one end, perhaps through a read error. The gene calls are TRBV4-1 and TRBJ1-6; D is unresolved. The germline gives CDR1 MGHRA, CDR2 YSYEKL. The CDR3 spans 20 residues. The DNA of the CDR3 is TGCGCCAGCACCCAAGTTTACATCTTAGGAGTTTACTCCTATAATTCACCCCTCCACTTT. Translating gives CASTQVYILGVYSYNSPLHF.

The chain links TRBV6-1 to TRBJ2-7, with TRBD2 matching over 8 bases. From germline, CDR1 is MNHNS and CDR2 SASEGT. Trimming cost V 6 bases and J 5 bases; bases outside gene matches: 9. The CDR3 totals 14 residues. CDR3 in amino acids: CASRLAGPSNEQYF. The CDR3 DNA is TGTGCCAGCAGGTTAGCGGGACCTTCCAACGAGCAGTACTTC.